The 12 T cell receptor beta chains below all came from one sample that was sequenced in a study of T cell responses to AZD1222 COVID-19 vaccine. Profiling relied on immunoSEQ multiplex PCR, and the TCRdb table lists in-frame clones only, not all of them. This table has 95,000 to 110,000 clones, about 93% appearing once. Sequences were derived from peripheral blood, sampled 28 days after the second AZD1222 dose. The receptors here all came from an adult who received the AZD1222 COVID-19 vaccine.

This clone was found a few times. The chain links TRBV28 to TRBJ1-2; TRBD1 matches at 8 bases. J gave up 5 bases and V 3 bases, and 14 bases lay outside the gene matches. The germline gives CDR1 MDHEN, CDR2 SYDVKM. The CDR3 consists of 17 residues. CDR3 DNA sequence: TGTGCCAGCAGTTTCCTGGACAGGGACCACCAAGATTATGGCTACACCTTC. It yields the protein CASSFLDRDHQDYGYTF.

As regards this clone: Germline is not matched at one junction end, which may reflect a read error. The chain carries TRBV27 and TRBJ2-2, with D unclear. The CDR3 runs 13 residues. Germline CDR1 reads MNHEY; CDR2 reads SMNVEV (reference sequence). Here the CDR3 reads CASSFPNPGELFF. Written as DNA, the CDR3 is TGTGCCAGCAGTTTCCCGAACCCCGGGGAGCTGTTTTTT.

This clone was observed once. The genes are TRBV2 and TRBJ2-2, with TRBD2 matching 9 bases. Trimming at V came to 5 bases and at J to 4 bases, leaving 8 bases not matched to a gene. This CDR3 has 16 residues. The germline CDR1 and CDR2 sequences are SNHLY and FYNNEI. The CDR3 here is CASSQTSGIITGELFF. Written as DNA, the CDR3 is TGTGCCAGCAGTCAGACTAGCGGTATCATCACCGGGGAGCTGTTTTTT.

The J gene is TRBJ2-5, the V gene TRBV28, with D unresolved. This CDR3 contains 13 residues. Looked up from germline, CDR1 is MDHEN and CDR2 is SYDVKM. V lost 5 bases and J lost 5, with 12 bases in between. CDR3 DNA: TGTGCCAGCAGTCAAGGGTATTCGGAGACCCAGTACTTC. It specifies CASSQGYSETQYF.

The V and J genes are TRBV15 and TRBJ2-3, with D possibly being TRBD2 (7 bases). Between the trimmed V and J ends, which lost 0 bases and 1 base, there was a span of 11 bases. The CDR3 is made up of 16 amino acids. Germline CDR1 reads LNHNV; CDR2 reads YYDKDF (reference sequence). DNA for the CDR3: TGTGCCACCAGCAGAGATTGGGGGGGCGGCACAGATACGCAGTATTTT. Amino acids: CATSRDWGGGTDTQYF. Supplemented by reference TRBV15 and TRBJ2-3, the full variable domain reads DAMVIQNPRYQVTQFGKPVTLSCSQTLNHNVMYWYQQKSSQAPKLLFHYYDKDFNNEADTPDNFQSRRPNTSFCFLDIRSPGLGDTAMYLCATSRDWGGGTDTQYFGPGTRLTVL.

The chain is built from TRBV18 and TRBJ2-3, with D maybe TRBD2 (6 bases). The CDR3 sequence is 14 residues long. V was shortened by 6 bases and J by 6 bases, with 16 bases between the two germline ends. From germline, CDR1 is KGHSH and CDR2 LQKENI. The CDR3 region is CASSHRGMDDTQYF. DNA of the CDR3: TGTGCCAGCTCCCACCGGGGGATGGACGATACGCAGTATTTT.

CDR3 in amino acids: CASSGPGFKDYGYTF. The CDR3 DNA follows: TGTGCCAGCAGTGGCCCGGGTTTTAAAGACTATGGCTACACCTTC. V and J are TRBV2 and TRBJ1-2; no firm D call. CDR1 is SNHLY and CDR2 is FYNNEI in the germline V gene. V lost 4 bases to trimming and J lost 3 bases, with 15 bases between them. The CDR3 is 15 amino acids. The entire variable domain, with the rest obtained from reference TRBV2 and TRBJ1-2, is as follows: EPEVTQTPSHQVTQMGQEVILRCVPISNHLYFYWYRQILGQKVEFLVSFYNNEISEKSEIFDDQFSVERPDGSNFTLKIRSTKLEDSAMYFCASSGPGFKDYGYTFGSGTRLTVV.

This clone was seen just once. The chain joins TRBV7-8 to TRBJ1-3, with TRBD1 matching 8 bases. The germline V gene encodes CDR1 SGHVS and CDR2 FQNEAQ. V shed 2 bases and J 0 bases; nucleotides not matched to a gene: 12. The CDR3 has 19 amino acids. The CDR3 reads CASSLRAPTGAGSGNTIYF. The CDR3 DNA follows: TGTGCCAGCAGCTTAAGGGCCCCGACAGGGGCTGGCTCTGGAAACACCATATATTTT. The variable domain in full, with the rest retrieved from reference TRBV7-8 and TRBJ1-3, is GAGVSQSPRYKVAKRGQDVALRCDPISGHVSLFWYQQALGQGPEFLTYFQNEAQLDKSGLPSDRFFAERPEGSVSTLKIQRTQQEDSAVYLCASSLRAPTGAGSGNTIYFGEGSWLTVV.

This chain uses TRBV7-9 with TRBJ2-3; the match to TRBD1 covers 8 bases. This CDR3 is 16 amino acids long. CDR1 SEHNR and CDR2 FQNEAQ come from the germline V gene (reference sequence). Trimming at V came to 1 base and at J to 2 bases, leaving 5 bases not matched to a gene. The CDR3 loop reads CASSLGGQAPTDTQYF. CDR3 DNA sequence: TGTGCCAGCAGCTTAGGGGGACAGGCTCCCACAGATACGCAGTATTTT.

CDR3 protein: CASTPTAVNEKLFF. The CDR3 DNA is TGTGCCAGCACCCCGACAGCTGTTAATGAAAAACTGTTTTTT. V usage is TRBV7-2 and J usage is TRBJ1-4; a possible D gene is TRBD1 (5 bases). This CDR3 region has 14 residues. Germline loops: CDR1 SGHTA, CDR2 FQGNSA. V shed 7 bases and J shed 4 bases, with 13 bases lying between them.

This chain links TRBV3-1 (or the pseudogene TRBV3-2) with TRBJ1-5; 7 bases map to TRBD1. The CDR3 runs 14 residues. The V and J ends lost 4 bases and 2 bases, in that order; junction bases with no gene match: 2. Germline loops: CDR1 LGHDT, CDR2 YNNKEL (reference sequence). The CDR3 protein is CASSPGTGNQPQHF. Here the CDR3 DNA reads TGTGCCAGCAGCCCGGGGACAGGCAATCAGCCCCAGCATTTT.

A single count supports this clone. This chain connects TRBV30 to TRBJ1-1, with D perhaps TRBD1 (5 bases). Germline V gene sequence: CDR1 GTSNPN, CDR2 SVGIG (reference sequence). This CDR3 region has 14 residues. V was trimmed by 0 bases and J by 7 bases, leaving 15 bases between them. CDR3 DNA: TGTGCCTGGAGTGTAGGCAGGGCGGCTGGTGAAGCTTTCTTT. Its translation: CAWSVGRAAGEAFF.